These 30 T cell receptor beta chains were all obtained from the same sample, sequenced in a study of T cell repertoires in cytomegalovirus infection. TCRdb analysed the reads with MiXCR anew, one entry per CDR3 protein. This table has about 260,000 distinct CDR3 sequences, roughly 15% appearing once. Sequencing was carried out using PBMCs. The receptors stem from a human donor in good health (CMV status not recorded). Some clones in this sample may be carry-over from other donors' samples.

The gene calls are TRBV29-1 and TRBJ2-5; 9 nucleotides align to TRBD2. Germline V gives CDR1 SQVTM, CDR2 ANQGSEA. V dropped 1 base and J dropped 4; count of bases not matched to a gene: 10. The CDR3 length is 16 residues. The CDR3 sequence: CSVEVGSGGWGETQYF. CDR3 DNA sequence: TGCAGCGTTGAAGTGGGTAGCGGGGGCTGGGGAGAGACCCAGTACTTC.

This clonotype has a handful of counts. The CDR3 DNA is TGTGCCAGCAGCCCGGGTTCTAAACCTGGAAACACCATATATTTT. As protein: CASSPGSKPGNTIYF. The chain is built from TRBV28 and TRBJ1-3; the D is unclear. The length of the CDR3 is 15 residues. CDR1 is MDHEN, CDR2 SYDVKM, per germline. The V gene lost 6 bases and the J gene lost 2 bases, with 14 bases spanning the gap.

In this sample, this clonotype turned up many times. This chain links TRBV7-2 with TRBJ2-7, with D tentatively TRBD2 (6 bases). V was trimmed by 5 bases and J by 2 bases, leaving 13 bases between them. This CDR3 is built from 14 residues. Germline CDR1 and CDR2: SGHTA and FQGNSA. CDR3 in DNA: TGTGCCAGCAGCGCGGGACTTACAGCCTACGAGCAGTACTTC. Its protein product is CASSAGLTAYEQYF.

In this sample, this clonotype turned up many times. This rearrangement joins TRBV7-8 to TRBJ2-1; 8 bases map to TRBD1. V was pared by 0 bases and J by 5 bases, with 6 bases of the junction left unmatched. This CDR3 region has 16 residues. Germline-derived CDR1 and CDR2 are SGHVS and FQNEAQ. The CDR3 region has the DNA TGTGCCAGCAGCTTAGCGTCCGGGACAGGTAACAATGAGCAGTTCTTC. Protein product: CASSLASGTGNNEQFF.

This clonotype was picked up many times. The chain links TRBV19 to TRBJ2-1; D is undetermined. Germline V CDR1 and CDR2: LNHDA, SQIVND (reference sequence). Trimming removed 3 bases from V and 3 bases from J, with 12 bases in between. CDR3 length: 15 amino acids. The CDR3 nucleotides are TGTGCCAGTAGTATGCTGGCGACGGGCTACAATGAGCAGTTCTTC. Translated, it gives CASSMLATGYNEQFF.

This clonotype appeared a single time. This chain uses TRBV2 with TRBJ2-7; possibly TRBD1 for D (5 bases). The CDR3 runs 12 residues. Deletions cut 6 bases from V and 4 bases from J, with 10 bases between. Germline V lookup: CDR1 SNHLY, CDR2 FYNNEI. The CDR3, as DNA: TGTGCCAGCAGGTTGGACACATACGAGCAGTACTTC. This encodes CASRLDTYEQYF.

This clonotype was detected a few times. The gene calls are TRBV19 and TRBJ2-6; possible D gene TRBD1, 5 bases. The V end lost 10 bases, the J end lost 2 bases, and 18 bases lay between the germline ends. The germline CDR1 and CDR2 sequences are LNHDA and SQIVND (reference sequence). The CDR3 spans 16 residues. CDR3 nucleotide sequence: TGTGCCACCGAGGATGGGGCGCTTCCTGGGGCCAACGTCCTGACTTTC. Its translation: CATEDGALPGANVLTF.

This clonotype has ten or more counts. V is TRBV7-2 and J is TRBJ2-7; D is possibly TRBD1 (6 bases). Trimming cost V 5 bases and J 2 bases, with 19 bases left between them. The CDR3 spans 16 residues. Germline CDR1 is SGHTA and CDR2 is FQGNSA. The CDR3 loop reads CASSVGEGQGTYEQYF. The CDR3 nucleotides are TGTGCCAGCAGCGTCGGCGAGGGTCAGGGGACCTACGAGCAGTACTTC.

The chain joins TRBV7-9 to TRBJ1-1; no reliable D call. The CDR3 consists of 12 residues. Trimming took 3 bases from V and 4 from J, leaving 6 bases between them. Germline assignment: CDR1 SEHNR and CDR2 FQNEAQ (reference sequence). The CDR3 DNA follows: TGTGCCAGCAGCTTTATGGGCACTGAAGCTTTCTTT. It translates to CASSFMGTEAFF.

The CDR3 DNA reads as TGTGCCAGCAGCTCCCGGGACGGACCCTACGAGCAGTACTTC. It yields the protein CASSSRDGPYEQYF. This sequence joins TRBV11-1 and TRBJ2-7; D may correspond to TRBD1 or TRBD2 (5 bases each). Germline V gene sequence: CDR1 SGHAT, CDR2 FQDESV (reference sequence). V was trimmed by 4 bases and J by 2 bases, leaving 12 bases between them. CDR3 size: 14 residues.

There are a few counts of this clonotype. The CDR3 sequence is CASETGYSSYEQYF. CDR3 sequence (DNA): TGTGCCAGTGAGACAGGGTACAGCTCCTACGAGCAGTACTTC. V and J are TRBV19 and TRBJ2-7, with 7 nucleotides matching TRBD1. CDR3 size: 14 residues. From germline, CDR1 is LNHDA and CDR2 SQIVND (reference sequence). V lost 8 bases and J lost 0; bases outside the gene matches: 7.

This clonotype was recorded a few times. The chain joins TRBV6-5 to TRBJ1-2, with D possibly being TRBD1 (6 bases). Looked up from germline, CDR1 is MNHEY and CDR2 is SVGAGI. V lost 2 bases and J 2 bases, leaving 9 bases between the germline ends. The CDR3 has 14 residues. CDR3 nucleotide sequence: TGTGCCAGCAGTTACCGTGACAGGAACTATGGCTACACCTTC. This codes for CASSYRDRNYGYTF.

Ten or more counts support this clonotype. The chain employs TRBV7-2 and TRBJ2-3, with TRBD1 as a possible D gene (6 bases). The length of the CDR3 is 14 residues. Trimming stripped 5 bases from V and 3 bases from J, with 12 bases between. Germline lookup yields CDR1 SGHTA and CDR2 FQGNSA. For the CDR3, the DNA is TGTGCCAGCAGCCCGGGACACAGGACAGATACGCAGTATTTT. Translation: CASSPGHRTDTQYF.

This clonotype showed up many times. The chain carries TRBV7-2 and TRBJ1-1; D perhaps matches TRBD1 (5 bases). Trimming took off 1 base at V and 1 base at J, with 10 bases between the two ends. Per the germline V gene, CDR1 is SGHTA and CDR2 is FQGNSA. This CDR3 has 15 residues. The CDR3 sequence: CASSLVRQRNTEAFF. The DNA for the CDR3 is TGTGCCAGCAGCTTAGTTAGACAGAGGAACACTGAAGCTTTCTTT. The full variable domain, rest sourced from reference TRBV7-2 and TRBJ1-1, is GAGVSQSPSNKVTEKGKDVELRCDPISGHTALYWYRQSLGQGLEFLIYFQGNSAPDKSGLPSDRFSAERTGGSVSTLTIQRTQQEDSAVYLCASSLVRQRNTEAFFGQGTRLTVV.

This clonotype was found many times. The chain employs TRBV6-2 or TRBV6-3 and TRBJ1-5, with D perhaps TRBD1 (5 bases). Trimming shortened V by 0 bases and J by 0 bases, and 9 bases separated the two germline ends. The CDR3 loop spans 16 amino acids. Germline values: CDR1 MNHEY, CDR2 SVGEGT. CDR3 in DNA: TGTGCCAGCAGTTACTCGGGGGTCTATAGCAATCAGCCCCAGCATTTT. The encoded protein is CASSYSGVYSNQPQHF.

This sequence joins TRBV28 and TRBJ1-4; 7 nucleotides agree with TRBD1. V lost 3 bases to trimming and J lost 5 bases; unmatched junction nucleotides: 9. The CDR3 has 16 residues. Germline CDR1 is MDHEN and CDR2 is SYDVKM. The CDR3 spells CASSFSSGTVNEKLFF. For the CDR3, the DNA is TGTGCCAGCAGTTTCTCATCCGGGACAGTGAATGAAAAACTGTTTTTT.

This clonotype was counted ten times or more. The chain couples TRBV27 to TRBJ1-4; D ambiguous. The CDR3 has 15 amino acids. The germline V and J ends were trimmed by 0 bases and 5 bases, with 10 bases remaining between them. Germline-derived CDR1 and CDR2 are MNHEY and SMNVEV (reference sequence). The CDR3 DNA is TGTGCCAGCAGTTTATCGGGCATAGGGAATGAAAAACTGTTTTTT. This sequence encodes CASSLSGIGNEKLFF.

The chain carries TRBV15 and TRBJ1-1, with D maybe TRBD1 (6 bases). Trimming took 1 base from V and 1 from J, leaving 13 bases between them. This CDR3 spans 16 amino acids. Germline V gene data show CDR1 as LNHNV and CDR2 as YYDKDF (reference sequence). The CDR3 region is CATSRVVTGWNTEAFF. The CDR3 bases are TGTGCCACCAGCAGAGTCGTAACAGGGTGGAACACTGAAGCTTTCTTT.

The CDR3 DNA reads TGTGCCAGCAGCCCCCCGGGCAGGACCGGGGAGCTGTTTTTT. Translation gives CASSPPGRTGELFF. This sequence joins TRBV5-4 and TRBJ2-2, with no clear D. This CDR3 has 14 residues. Germline assignment: CDR1 SGHNT and CDR2 YYREEE (reference sequence). The V gene lost 4 bases and the J gene lost 5 bases, with 12 bases spanning the gap.

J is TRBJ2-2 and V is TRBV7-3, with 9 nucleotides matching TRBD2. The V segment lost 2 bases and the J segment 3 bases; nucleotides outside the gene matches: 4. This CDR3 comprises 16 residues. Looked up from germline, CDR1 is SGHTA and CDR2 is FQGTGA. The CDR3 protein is CASSLLSGGYTGELFF. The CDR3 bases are TGTGCCAGCAGCTTACTCAGCGGGGGGTACACCGGGGAGCTGTTTTTT.

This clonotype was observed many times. The CDR3 coding sequence is TGTGCCAGCAGCTTAGTCGGGCCGAACACCGGGGAGCTGTTTTTT. Its translation is CASSLVGPNTGELFF. The chain is built from TRBV7-8 and TRBJ2-2; unclear D gene. The V and J ends lost 1 base and 0 bases respectively, with 6 bases between them. CDR3 size: 15 residues. Germline V CDR1 and CDR2: SGHVS, FQNEAQ.

CDR3 amino acids: CASSQTGEKLFF. Here the CDR3 DNA reads TGTGCCAGCAGCCAGACAGGCGAAAAACTGTTTTTT. The V call is TRBV14, the J call TRBJ1-4; D possibly corresponds to TRBD1 (6 bases). The V gene's germline CDR1 is SGHDN and CDR2 FVKESK. The CDR3 is 12 residues long. V shed 3 bases and J shed 8 bases, with 7 bases lying between them. Looking up the rest from reference TRBV14 and TRBJ1-4 gives the full variable domain: EAGVTQFPSHSVIEKGQTVTLRCDPISGHDNLYWYRRVMGKEIKFLLHFVKESKQDESGMPNNRFLAERTGGTYSTLKVQPAELEDSGVYFCASSQTGEKLFFGSGTQLSVL.

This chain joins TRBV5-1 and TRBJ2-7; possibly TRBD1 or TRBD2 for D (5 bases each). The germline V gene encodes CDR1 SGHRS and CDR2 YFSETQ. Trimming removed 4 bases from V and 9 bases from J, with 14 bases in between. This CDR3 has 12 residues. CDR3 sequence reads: CASSTRDDAQYF. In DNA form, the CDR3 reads TGCGCCAGCAGCACCCGGGACGACGCGCAGTACTTC.

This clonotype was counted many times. CDR3 bases: TGTGCCAGCAGCTTATTTCGGACAGGGGACGAAAAACTGTTTTTT. Translation: CASSLFRTGDEKLFF. The J gene is TRBJ1-4, the V gene TRBV7-2; TRBD1 aligns across 9 bases. The CDR3 totals 15 residues. Germline V gene sequence: CDR1 SGHTA, CDR2 FQGNSA. J was trimmed by 8 bases and V by 2 bases; bases with no gene match: 6.

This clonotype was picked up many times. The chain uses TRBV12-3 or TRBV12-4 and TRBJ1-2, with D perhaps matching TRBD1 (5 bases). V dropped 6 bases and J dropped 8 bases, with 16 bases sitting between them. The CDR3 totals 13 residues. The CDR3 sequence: CASRPGRATGYTF. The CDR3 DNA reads TGTGCCAGCAGACCGGGACGCGCTACGGGCTACACCTTC.

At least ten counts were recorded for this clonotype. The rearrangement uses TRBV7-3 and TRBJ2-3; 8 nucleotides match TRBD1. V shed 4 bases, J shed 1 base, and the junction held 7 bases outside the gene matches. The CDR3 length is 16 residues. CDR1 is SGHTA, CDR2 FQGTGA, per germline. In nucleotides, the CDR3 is TGTGCCAGCAGCTCCCTGGACAGGGTCCGCACAGATACGCAGTATTTT. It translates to CASSSLDRVRTDTQYF.

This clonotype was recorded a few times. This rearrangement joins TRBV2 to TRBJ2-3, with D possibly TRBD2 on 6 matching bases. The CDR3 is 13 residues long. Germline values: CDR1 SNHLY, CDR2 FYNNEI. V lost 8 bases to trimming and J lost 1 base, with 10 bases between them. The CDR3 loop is CASEPGGTDTQYF. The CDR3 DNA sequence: TGTGCCAGCGAGCCGGGGGGCACAGATACGCAGTATTTT.

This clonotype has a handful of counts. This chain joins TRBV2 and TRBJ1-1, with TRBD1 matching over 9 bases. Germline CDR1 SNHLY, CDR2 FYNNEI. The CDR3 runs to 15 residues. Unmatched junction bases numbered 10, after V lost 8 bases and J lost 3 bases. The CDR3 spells CASAGTGRVHTEAFF. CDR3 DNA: TGTGCCAGCGCCGGGACAGGGAGGGTCCACACTGAAGCTTTCTTT.

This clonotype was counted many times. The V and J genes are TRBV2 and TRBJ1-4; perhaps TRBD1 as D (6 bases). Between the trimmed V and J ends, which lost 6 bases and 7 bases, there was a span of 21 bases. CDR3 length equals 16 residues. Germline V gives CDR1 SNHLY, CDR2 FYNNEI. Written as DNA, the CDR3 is TGTGCCAGCAGAGATCGAACAGGGACGGTCCTTGAAAAACTGTTTTTT. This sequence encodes CASRDRTGTVLEKLFF.

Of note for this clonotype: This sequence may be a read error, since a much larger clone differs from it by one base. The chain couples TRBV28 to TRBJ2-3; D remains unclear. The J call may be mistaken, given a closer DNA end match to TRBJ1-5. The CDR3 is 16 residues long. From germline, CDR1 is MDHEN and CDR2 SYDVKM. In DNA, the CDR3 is TGTGCCAGCAGCCTCGTCCGGCGGACTAGCACAGATACGCAGCATTTT. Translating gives CASSLVRRTSTDTQHF.